These 28 T cell receptor beta chains were sequenced from one sample in a study of regulatory T cells in long-lasting Graves disease. TCR beta libraries were built with iRepertoire HTBI primers and Arm-PCR of CDR3 regions. A single record per CDR3 protein comes from TCRdb applying MiXCR to the multiplex PCR reads. The data contain about 380,000 distinct CDR3 sequences, about a sixth of them singletons. Time point denoted: newly diagnosed GD, antithyroid drugs for less than 3 months. TCR sequences were obtained from RNA taken from PBMCs. Source: peripheral blood mononuclear cells (PBMCs), taken at new diagnosis, from a patient treated with antithyroid drugs. The source of these receptors is a female donor with Graves disease.

This clonotype has at least ten counts. V and J are TRBV12-3 or TRBV12-4 and TRBJ2-7, with a possible D match to TRBD1 (7 bases). This CDR3 comprises 14 residues. The germline V and J ends were trimmed by 1 base and 5 bases, with 12 bases remaining between them. CDR3 sequence reads: CASSLGRGLNEQYF. As DNA, the CDR3 is TGTGCCAGCAGTTTAGGGAGGGGGCTAAACGAGCAGTACTTC.

In its sample, this clonotype was seen many times. The chain couples TRBV13 to TRBJ1-5, with TRBD1 matching over 9 bases. The J segment lost 6 bases and the V segment lost 5 bases, leaving 17 bases of the junction unmatched. Looked up from germline, CDR1 is PRHDT and CDR2 is FYEKMQ (reference sequence). The CDR3 is 18 residues long. CDR3 protein: CASSLSDRGVPEGQPQHF. DNA of the CDR3: TGTGCCAGCAGCCTGTCGGACAGGGGCGTTCCCGAGGGTCAGCCCCAGCATTTT.

The sample holds a few counts of this clonotype. V is TRBV10-2 and J is TRBJ2-4; D is perhaps TRBD1 (5 bases). The CDR3 is 14 residues long. Deletions cut 7 bases from V and 9 bases from J, with 19 bases between. Germline V gives CDR1 WSHSY, CDR2 SAAADI. The CDR3: CASTQGLRFGIQYF. CDR3 in DNA: TGCGCCAGCACCCAGGGCCTGCGGTTTGGCATTCAGTACTTC.

This clonotype was counted ten times or more. V gene TRBV4-1 combines with J gene TRBJ2-7; D remains unclear. V lost 0 bases and J 5 bases, leaving 5 bases between the germline ends. From germline, CDR1 is MGHRA and CDR2 YSYEKL. This CDR3 spans 12 amino acids. CDR3 residues: CASSQEVHEQYF. In DNA, the CDR3 is TGCGCCAGCAGCCAAGAAGTCCACGAGCAGTACTTC.

The rearrangement uses TRBV7-9 and TRBJ1-5, with 10 bases that match TRBD1. Germline V gene lookup returns CDR1 SEHNR and CDR2 FQNEAQ (reference sequence). The CDR3 is made up of 18 amino acids. The J segment lost 5 bases and the V segment lost 4 bases, leaving 14 bases of the junction unmatched. CDR3 coding DNA: TGTGCCAGCAGCTCGGTTCCCGGGACAGGGGTTGTGGATCAGCCCCAGCATTTT. This encodes CASSSVPGTGVVDQPQHF.

This clonotype has a count of ten or more. V is TRBV20-1 and J is TRBJ1-1, with D possibly TRBD1 on 5 matching bases. The germline V gene encodes CDR1 DFQATT and CDR2 SNEGSKA (reference sequence). Trimming took off 4 bases at V and 5 bases at J, with 20 bases between the two ends. The CDR3 has 15 residues. The CDR3 region is CSAKDTGGRGTEAFF. The CDR3 DNA sequence: TGCAGTGCTAAAGACACTGGGGGTCGCGGTACTGAAGCTTTCTTT.

The genes are TRBV7-8 and TRBJ2-7; D might be TRBD1 (6 bases). Germline CDR1 and CDR2: SGHVS and FQNEAQ. This CDR3 is built from 14 residues. V lost 1 base and J 5 bases, leaving 12 bases between the germline ends. CDR3 sequence (DNA): TGTGCCAGCAGCTTAGACAGGGATGCCCACGAGCAGTACTTC. Its translation: CASSLDRDAHEQYF.

The sample holds many counts of this clonotype. J is TRBJ1-2 and V is TRBV7-6; maybe TRBD1 (5 bases). V dropped 1 base and J dropped 3 bases, with 9 bases sitting between them. The CDR3 is made up of 14 amino acids. Germline loops: CDR1 SGHVS, CDR2 FNYEAQ. Written as DNA, the CDR3 is TGTGCCAGCAGCTTAGAAGCACAGGACTATGGCTACACCTTC. It specifies CASSLEAQDYGYTF.

This clonotype was observed at least ten times. This rearrangement joins TRBV12-3 or TRBV12-4 to TRBJ1-2, with a possible D match to TRBD1 (6 bases). V dropped 4 bases and J dropped 7 bases, with 13 bases sitting between them. The CDR3 has 13 residues. The CDR3 reads CASSSYRVGGYTF. As DNA, the CDR3 is TGTGCCAGCAGTTCCTACAGGGTAGGTGGCTACACCTTC.

This clonotype was detected ten times or more. CDR3 region: CASSLGSATEAFF. The CDR3 DNA reads as TGTGCCAGCAGCTTAGGGTCGGCCACTGAAGCTTTCTTT. V and J are TRBV11-1 and TRBJ1-1; D gene uncertain. V gave up 1 base and J gave up 4 bases, with 7 bases separating them. The CDR3 sequence is 13 residues long. CDR1 is SGHAT and CDR2 is FQDESV in the germline V gene (reference sequence).

This chain joins TRBV5-6 and TRBJ1-2, with unresolved D. This CDR3 has 13 amino acids. The germline V gene has CDR1 SGHDT and CDR2 YYEEEE. Between the trimmed V and J ends, which lost 2 bases and 4 bases, there was a span of 9 bases. The CDR3 loop reads CASSFPDTYGYTF. The CDR3 nucleotides read TGTGCCAGCAGCTTCCCAGACACCTATGGCTACACCTTC.

J is TRBJ2-3 and V is TRBV7-2, with 9 bases fitting TRBD2. This CDR3 comprises 20 residues. CDR1 and CDR2 from the germline V gene are SGHTA and FQGNSA. V dropped 5 bases and J dropped 4; count of bases not matched to a gene: 22. In DNA, the CDR3 is TGTGCCAGCAGCCAAGGAGAGGGCGGGAGGGCCAGGTACGACGCAGATACGCAGTATTTT. Translation: CASSQGEGGRARYDADTQYF.

The table lists this clonotype with many counts. The chain combines TRBV20-1 with TRBJ2-7, with 13 nucleotides matching TRBD2. This CDR3 has 15 residues. Germline loops: CDR1 DFQATT, CDR2 SNEGSKA (reference sequence). Germline trimming cut 4 bases from V and 4 bases from J; bases unmatched to any gene: 7. The DNA for the CDR3 is TGCAGTGCTAACGGACTAGCGGGAGTTTGGTACGAGCAGTACTTC. Its translation: CSANGLAGVWYEQYF.

This clonotype was counted only a few times. This sequence joins TRBV19 and TRBJ2-7, with 12 bases identical to TRBD1. This CDR3 has 15 residues. CDR1 and CDR2 from the germline V gene are LNHDA and SQIVND (reference sequence). With 5 bases clipped from V and 3 bases from J, the junction kept 5 bases outside the gene matches. The CDR3 DNA reads TGTGCCAGTAGTTCCGGGACAGGGGGCGACTACGAGCAGTACTTC. It is translated as CASSSGTGGDYEQYF.

V usage is TRBV6-2 or TRBV6-3 and J usage is TRBJ2-3; 8 bases line up with TRBD1. V shed 6 bases, J shed 6 bases, and the junction held 5 bases outside the gene matches. The CDR3 runs 13 residues. The V gene's germline CDR1 is MNHEY and CDR2 SVGEGT. CDR3 coding DNA: TGTGCCAGCAGGGGACAGGTCGGGGATACGCAGTATTTT. Protein: CASRGQVGDTQYF.

This chain joins TRBV11-2 and TRBJ2-7; maybe TRBD1 (6 bases). CDR1 is SGHAT, CDR2 FQNNGV, per germline. The V and J ends lost 1 base and 4 bases respectively, with 11 bases between them. The CDR3 spans 14 residues. Written as DNA, the CDR3 is TGTGCCAGCAGCTTAGGTCGGGGACAATACGAGCAGTACTTC. It codes for CASSLGRGQYEQYF. The variable domain in full, with the rest retrieved from reference TRBV11-2 and TRBJ2-7, is EAGVAQSPRYKIIEKRQSVAFWCNPISGHATLYWYQQILGQGPKLLIQFQNNGVVDDSQLPKDRFSAERLKGVDSTLKIQPAKLEDSAVYLCASSLGRGQYEQYFGPGTRLTVT.

Many counts were recorded for this clonotype. The rearrangement links TRBV12-3 or TRBV12-4 to TRBJ1-2; possible D gene TRBD1, 5 bases. The CDR3 totals 15 residues. V was trimmed by 4 bases and J by 0 bases, leaving 12 bases between them. CDR3 sequence reads: CASSSRRGANYGYTF. As DNA, the CDR3 is TGTGCCAGCAGTTCCCGACGGGGGGCTAACTATGGCTACACCTTC.

In its sample, this clonotype was seen many times. The V gene is TRBV30, the J gene TRBJ1-1; 12 bases fit TRBD1. From germline, CDR1 is GTSNPN and CDR2 SVGIG (reference sequence). After removal of 3 bases from V and 5 bases from J, the junction contained 10 bases not matched to a gene. The CDR3 is 16 amino acids. The CDR3 DNA is TGTGCCTGGAGGGTCGGGGACAGGGGGCGAGAGACTGAAGCTTTCTTT. Translation gives CAWRVGDRGRETEAFF.

Only a few counts were recorded for this clonotype. J is TRBJ2-3 and V is TRBV5-1; 10 bases are shared with TRBD2. Germline V CDR1 and CDR2: SGHRS, YFSETQ. V shed 0 bases, J shed 0 bases, and the junction held 4 bases outside the gene matches. This CDR3 is built from 17 residues. CDR3 residues: CASSLAQTSGSTDTQYF. CDR3 DNA: TGCGCCAGCAGCTTGGCCCAGACTAGCGGGAGCACAGATACGCAGTATTTT.

This clonotype appeared many times. V is TRBV4-1 and J is TRBJ1-5, with D perhaps matching TRBD1 (5 bases). The germline gives CDR1 MGHRA, CDR2 YSYEKL. V was shortened by 1 base and J by 4 bases, with 11 bases between the two germline ends. This CDR3 comprises 15 residues. The CDR3: CASSQGGTSNQPQHF. In DNA, the CDR3 is TGCGCCAGCAGCCAAGGGGGGACTAGTAATCAGCCCCAGCATTTT.

This clonotype was seen more than once but under ten times. This chain connects TRBV4-1 to TRBJ1-2; TRBD1 aligns across 9 bases. Germline V gene sequence: CDR1 MGHRA, CDR2 YSYEKL. The junction had 8 bases not matched to a gene; V was cut back by 2 bases and J by 4 bases. CDR3 size: 16 residues. The DNA for the CDR3 is TGCGCCAGCAGCCAAATTCCGGGACAGGGAGGCTATGGCTACACCTTC. As protein: CASSQIPGQGGYGYTF.

This clonotype occurred many times. The rearrangement links TRBV3-1 to TRBJ2-7; TRBD1 or TRBD2 may be the D gene (5 bases each). This CDR3 spans 16 amino acids. Germline values: CDR1 LGHDT, CDR2 YNNKEL (reference sequence). Trimming took off 5 bases at V and 0 bases at J, with 17 bases between the two ends. The CDR3: CASSAGTGSSSYEQYF. In nucleotides, the CDR3 is TGTGCCAGCAGCGCCGGGACGGGTTCAAGCTCCTACGAGCAGTACTTC.

This clonotype was seen repeatedly, ten times or more. The V gene is TRBV19, the J gene TRBJ2-3; 7 bases match TRBD2. Germline V gene sequence: CDR1 LNHDA, CDR2 SQIVND (reference sequence). With V trimmed by 4 bases and J by 2 bases, 9 bases remained unmatched. CDR3 length: 16 amino acids. CDR3 coding DNA: TGTGCCAGTAGTACTAGCGGAATCCAAGTCACAGATACGCAGTATTTT. Translation: CASSTSGIQVTDTQYF.

V usage is TRBV6-5 and J usage is TRBJ1-1; D not certain. CDR1 MNHEY and CDR2 SVGAGI come from the germline V gene. Trimming removed 2 bases at V and 7 bases at J, with 14 bases between. The CDR3 is made up of 14 amino acids. The DNA for the CDR3 is TGTGCCAGCAGTTACGAGGGTCTCTTCCTTGAAGCTTTCTTT. It yields the protein CASSYEGLFLEAFF.

J is TRBJ2-7 and V is TRBV7-2, with 7 bases matching TRBD2. The J segment lost 4 bases and the V segment lost 0 bases, leaving 3 bases of the junction unmatched. This CDR3 contains 14 residues. From germline, CDR1 is SGHTA and CDR2 FQGNSA. CDR3: CASSLALSGYEQYF. As DNA, the CDR3 is TGTGCCAGCAGCTTAGCGCTTAGCGGGTACGAGCAGTACTTC.

This clonotype was observed many times. This chain joins TRBV6-2 or TRBV6-3 and TRBJ1-1; D perhaps matches TRBD1 (6 bases). The V gene's germline CDR1 is MNHEY and CDR2 SVGEGT. V lost 4 bases and J 0 bases, leaving 24 bases between the germline ends. This CDR3 is 19 amino acids long. CDR3 protein: CASSFTDSGTQLMNTEAFF. For the CDR3, the DNA is TGTGCCAGCAGTTTTACTGATTCCGGGACACAACTAATGAACACTGAAGCTTTCTTT.

The chain recombines TRBV4-1 with TRBJ1-5; 8 bases agree with TRBD1. Looked up from germline, CDR1 is MGHRA and CDR2 is YSYEKL. Trimming cost V 4 bases and J 7 bases; bases outside gene matches: 9. The CDR3 runs to 15 residues. CDR3 coding DNA: TGCGCCAGCAGCCCATCGGACAGGGATGGGCAGCCCCAGCATTTT. This codes for CASSPSDRDGQPQHF.

This clonotype was seen at least ten times. The chain combines TRBV5-1 with TRBJ2-2; a weak D match, TRBD1 (6 bases). The CDR3 extends over 15 amino acids. Trimming stripped 0 bases from V and 3 bases from J, with 9 bases between. In germline, CDR1 is SGHRS, CDR2 YFSETQ. DNA of the CDR3: TGCGCCAGCAGCTTGGATGAGGGGGACACCGGGGAGCTGTTTTTT. This sequence encodes CASSLDEGDTGELFF.